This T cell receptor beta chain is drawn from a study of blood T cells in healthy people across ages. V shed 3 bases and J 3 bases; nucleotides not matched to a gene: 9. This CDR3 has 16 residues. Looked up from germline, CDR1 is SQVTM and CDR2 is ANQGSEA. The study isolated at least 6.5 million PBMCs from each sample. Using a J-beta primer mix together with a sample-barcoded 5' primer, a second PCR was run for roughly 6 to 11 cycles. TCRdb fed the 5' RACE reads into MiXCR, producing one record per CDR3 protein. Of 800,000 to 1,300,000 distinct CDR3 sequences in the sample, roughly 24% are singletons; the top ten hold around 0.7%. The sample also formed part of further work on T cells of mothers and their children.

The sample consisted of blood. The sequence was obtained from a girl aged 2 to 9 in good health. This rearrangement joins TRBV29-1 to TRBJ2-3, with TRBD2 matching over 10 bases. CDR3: CSVDRYSSGGTDTQYF. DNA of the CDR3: TGCAGCGTTGATAGGTACTCTAGCGGGGGTACAGATACGCAGTATTTT.